The rows below give T cell receptor beta chains drawn from one sample of a study of identical twins. One entry per CDR3 protein, called by TCRdb with MiXCR from the 5' RACE reads. This sample carries 400,000 to 550,000 distinct CDR3 sequences, roughly 24% of them seen once, and the ten largest clones take 2.9%. These same records also appear under a second study, on T cells expressing NK-cell markers.

Sequenced material: CD4+ T cells sorted from blood. The source of these receptors is a young woman in good health. Both conserved end residues are part of each CDR3. The D gene is left open where the match is weak. Some rows have no size entry. The others give once, few or many, or a class for an expanded clone.

j_gene: TRBJ2-7
v_gene: TRBV7-9
d_gene: TRBD2
abundance: NA
CDR3aa: CASSRSGVYEQYF
CDR3nt: TGTGCCAGCAGCCGCAGCGGGGTTTACGAGCAGTACTTC

j_gene: TRBJ2-7
v_gene: TRBV7-8
d_gene: NA
abundance: many
CDR3aa: CASSSQITEQYF
CDR3nt: TGTGCCAGCAGCTCCCAGATCACCGAGCAGTACTTC

j_gene: TRBJ2-1
v_gene: TRBV12-3/TRBV12-4
d_gene: NA
abundance: few
CDR3aa: CASSLQRRGVDNEQFF
CDR3nt: TGTGCCAGCAGTTTACAGCGGAGGGGGGTAGACAATGAGCAGTTCTTC

j_gene: TRBJ2-3
v_gene: TRBV20-1
d_gene: TRBD1
abundance: NA
CDR3aa: CSARKGAARRDTQYF
CDR3nt: TGCAGTGCTAGAAAGGGGGCGGCGCGTCGGGATACGCAGTATTTT

j_gene: TRBJ1-2
v_gene: TRBV10-2
d_gene: NA
abundance: few
CDR3aa: CASSDPYGADRGYTF
CDR3nt: TGCGCCAGCAGTGATCCTTATGGGGCCGACCGTGGCTACACCTTC

j_gene: TRBJ2-5
v_gene: TRBV20-1
d_gene: NA
abundance: many
CDR3aa: CSARPYEQETQYF
CDR3nt: TGCAGTGCTAGACCATACGAACAAGAGACCCAGTACTTC

j_gene: TRBJ2-2
v_gene: TRBV20-1
d_gene: TRBD1
abundance: NA
CDR3aa: CSARGDRGKNTGELFF
CDR3nt: TGCAGTGCTAGAGGAGACAGGGGGAAAAACACCGGGGAGCTGTTTTTT

j_gene: TRBJ2-1
v_gene: TRBV20-1
d_gene: NA
abundance: NA
CDR3aa: CSARDPFSESSYNEQFF
CDR3nt: TGCAGTGCTAGAGATCCTTTCAGTGAATCCTCCTACAATGAGCAGTTCTTC

j_gene: TRBJ1-1
v_gene: TRBV5-1
d_gene: NA
abundance: many
CDR3aa: CASSQPGRLTEAFF
CDR3nt: TGCGCCAGCAGCCAACCGGGACGGCTAACTGAAGCTTTCTTT

j_gene: TRBJ2-1
v_gene: TRBV29-1
d_gene: NA
abundance: few
CDR3aa: CSALRANEQFF
CDR3nt: TGCAGCGCGTTACGGGCGAATGAGCAGTTCTTC

j_gene: TRBJ1-1
v_gene: TRBV12-5
d_gene: NA
abundance: NA
CDR3aa: CASGRGTEAFF
CDR3nt: TGTGCTAGTGGCCGGGGCACTGAAGCTTTCTTT

j_gene: TRBJ2-5
v_gene: TRBV10-3
d_gene: NA
abundance: few
CDR3aa: CAIAPSRETQYF
CDR3nt: TGTGCCATCGCGCCTAGCCGGGAGACCCAGTACTTC

j_gene: TRBJ2-1
v_gene: TRBV6-4
d_gene: TRBD2
abundance: many
CDR3aa: CASRPGTSGGNEQFF
CDR3nt: TGTGCCAGCAGACCGGGGACTAGCGGGGGGAATGAGCAGTTCTTC

j_gene: TRBJ1-1
v_gene: TRBV5-4
d_gene: NA
abundance: NA
CDR3aa: CASSLGGSDTEAFF
CDR3nt: TGTGCCAGCAGCTTGGGAGGGTCCGACACTGAAGCTTTCTTT